A selection of T cell receptor beta chains follows, all from one sample in a study of shared clonotypes between healthy human individuals. The protocol was immunoSEQ multiplex PCR, while the TCRdb copy is restricted to in-frame clones and leaves out a portion. The data hold about 520,000 clones, with about 85% observed a single time. The sample consisted of PBMCs. The receptors were gathered from a woman aged 40 to 50 in good health. Some clones in this sample may be carry-over from other donors' samples. Each CDR3 is given with its conserved first and last residue. The D gene is left open where the match is weak. Only part of the rows carry a size: once, few, many, or a class if the clone is expanded.

DNA | CDR3 | size | J | length | D | V
TGTGCCAGTAGTATCAGCCCCCCGGCGGGGAACACTGAAGCTTTCTTT | CASSISPPAGNTEAFF | NA | TRBJ1-1 | 16 | NA | TRBV19
TGTGCCAGCAGCTTAGTTGAGGCGCAGTTCTTC | CASSLVEAQFF | NA | TRBJ2-1 | 11 | NA | TRBV7-8
TGTGCCAGCAGTGACCCCCGGGTAGCGGGAGGTGAGACCCAGTACTTC | CASSDPRVAGGETQYF | few | TRBJ2-5 | 16 | TRBD2 | TRBV2
TGTGCCAGCAGCCCTGGGACTAGCGGGAGGCTTAGCTCCTACGAGCAGTACTTC | CASSPGTSGRLSSYEQYF | NA | TRBJ2-7 | 18 | TRBD2 | TRBV28
TGTGCCAGTAACAGGTTGAACACCGGGGAGCTGTTTTTT | CASNRLNTGELFF | NA | TRBJ2-2 | 13 | NA | TRBV19
TGTGCCATCAGCGAGGCGTACCAAGAGACCCAGTACTTC | CAISEAYQETQYF | NA | TRBJ2-5 | 13 | NA | TRBV10-3
TGCGCCAGCAGCCCGAGAGTGGAGGGCACTAAAACTTTCTTT | CASSPRVEGTKTFF | NA | TRBJ1-1 | 14 | NA | TRBV5-1
TGTGCCAGCAGTCCCCCGTGGAGCGGGATCGACACAGATACGCAGTATTTT | CASSPPWSGIDTDTQYF | NA | TRBJ2-3 | 17 | TRBD2 | TRBV28
TGCGCCAGCAGCTTGTTTGTCCAGGGTGCGAACACCGGGGAGCTGTTTTTT | CASSLFVQGANTGELFF | NA | TRBJ2-2 | 17 | NA | TRBV5-1
TGTGCCAGCAGCTACCTCTACGCGGAAGACTACAATGAGCAGTTCTTC | CASSYLYAEDYNEQFF | NA | TRBJ2-1 | 16 | NA | TRBV11-1
TGTGCCAGCAGCCGGGTTCTGACAGGGGGCGGTACGTTC | CASSRVLTGGGTF | few | TRBJ2-7 | 13 | TRBD1 | TRBV11-2
TGTGCCAGCAGTGAATCCCAGCGGGGGAACACCGGGGAGCTGTTTTTT | CASSESQRGNTGELFF | NA | TRBJ2-2 | 16 | TRBD2 | TRBV25-1
TGTGCCAGCTCACCACCGGAGAGAGATACGCAGTATTTT | CASSPPERDTQYF | many | TRBJ2-3 | 13 | NA | TRBV18
TGTGCCAGCAGCTTAAAGGGGACTAGCGGGACCGGGGCCAACGTCCTGACTTTC | CASSLKGTSGTGANVLTF | NA | TRBJ2-6 | 18 | TRBD2 | TRBV11-3
TGCGCCAGCAGCTTGGGTGGGGGCTACGAGCAGTACTTC | CASSLGGGYEQYF | NA | TRBJ2-7 | 13 | NA | TRBV5-1
TGTGCCAGCAGTGAATTTGGGTGGATGGGAGGCTACGAGCAGTACTTC | CASSEFGWMGGYEQYF | NA | TRBJ2-7 | 16 | NA | TRBV25-1
TGTGCCAGCAGTGATGCTTGGCCCGGGTCCTACGAGCAGTACTTC | CASSDAWPGSYEQYF | NA | TRBJ2-7 | 15 | NA | TRBV2
TGTGCCAGCACCCTGGGGAGCTCCTACGAGCAGTACTTC | CASTLGSSYEQYF | NA | TRBJ2-7 | 13 | NA | TRBV5-6
TGTGCCAGCAGTCGGGACAGGGGTCGGGAGACCCAGTACTTC | CASSRDRGRETQYF | NA | TRBJ2-5 | 14 | TRBD1 | TRBV2
TGTGCCAGCAGAGCGGGACCGAACACCGGGGAGCTGTTTTTT | CASRAGPNTGELFF | NA | TRBJ2-2 | 14 | TRBD2 | TRBV6-1
TGTGCCAGCAGCAGAGACAGTCCAAGCTCCTACGAGCAGTACTTC | CASSRDSPSSYEQYF | NA | TRBJ2-7 | 15 | NA | TRBV28
TGCGCCAGCAGCTTGGGGGTGGGAGAGACCCAGTACTTC | CASSLGVGETQYF | once | TRBJ2-5 | 13 | NA | TRBV5-1
TGCGCCAGCAGCGATCCCGGACGGTCTAACTATGGCTACACCTTC | CASSDPGRSNYGYTF | NA | TRBJ1-2 | 15 | NA | TRBV10-2
TGTGCCTGGAGTGTAGCGGGAGGGTCGACAGATACGCAGTATTTT | CAWSVAGGSTDTQYF | NA | TRBJ2-3 | 15 | TRBD2 | TRBV30
TGTGCCAGCAGCCCAGCCACAGGGGGCACAGATACGCAGTATTTT | CASSPATGGTDTQYF | NA | TRBJ2-3 | 15 | TRBD1 | TRBV14
TGTGCCAGCAGTGACGTATTGGTAGGCTACACCTTC | CASSDVLVGYTF | once | TRBJ1-2 | 12 | NA | TRBV6-4
TGTGCCAGCAGAAGGGACGCCATGAAAGAGACCCAGTACTTC | CASRRDAMKETQYF | NA | TRBJ2-5 | 14 | NA | TRBV6-6